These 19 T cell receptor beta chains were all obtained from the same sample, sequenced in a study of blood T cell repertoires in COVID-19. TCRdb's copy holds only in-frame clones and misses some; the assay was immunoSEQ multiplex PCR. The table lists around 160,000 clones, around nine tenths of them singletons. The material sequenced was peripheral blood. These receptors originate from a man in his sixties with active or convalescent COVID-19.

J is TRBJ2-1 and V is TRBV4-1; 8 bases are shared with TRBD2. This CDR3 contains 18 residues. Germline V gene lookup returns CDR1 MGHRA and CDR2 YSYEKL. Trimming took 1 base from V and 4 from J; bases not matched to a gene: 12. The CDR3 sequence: CASSQGPGLGLEYNEQFF. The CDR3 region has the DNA TGCGCCAGCAGCCAAGGGCCGGGACTAGGCCTGGAATACAATGAGCAGTTCTTC.

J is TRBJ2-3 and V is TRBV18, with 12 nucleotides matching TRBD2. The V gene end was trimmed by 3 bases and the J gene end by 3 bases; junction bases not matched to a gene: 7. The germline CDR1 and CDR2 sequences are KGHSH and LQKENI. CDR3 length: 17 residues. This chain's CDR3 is CASSPFSSGGATDTQYF. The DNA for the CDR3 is TGTGCCAGCTCACCTTTTTCTAGCGGGGGGGCTACAGATACGCAGTATTTT.

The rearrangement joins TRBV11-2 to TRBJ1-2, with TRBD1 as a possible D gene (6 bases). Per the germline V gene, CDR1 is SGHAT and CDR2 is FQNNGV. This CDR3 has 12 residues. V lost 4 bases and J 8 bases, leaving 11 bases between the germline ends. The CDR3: CASSSQGRGYTF. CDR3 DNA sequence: TGTGCCAGCAGCTCCCAGGGGCGGGGCTACACCTTC.

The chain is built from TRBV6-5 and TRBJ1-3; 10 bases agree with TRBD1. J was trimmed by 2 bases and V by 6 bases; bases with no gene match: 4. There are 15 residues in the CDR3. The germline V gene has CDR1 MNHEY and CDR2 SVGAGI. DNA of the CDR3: TGTGCCAGCAGGAGGACAGGGGGTACTGGAAACACCATATATTTT. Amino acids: CASRRTGGTGNTIYF.

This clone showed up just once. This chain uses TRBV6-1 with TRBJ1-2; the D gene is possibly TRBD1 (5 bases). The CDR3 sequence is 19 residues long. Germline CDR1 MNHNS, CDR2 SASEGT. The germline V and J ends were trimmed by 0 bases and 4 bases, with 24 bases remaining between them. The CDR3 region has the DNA TGTGCCAGCAGTGAAGCCGGGTCGATTAGGGGCTTCACCATCTATGGCTACACCTTC. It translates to CASSEAGSIRGFTIYGYTF.

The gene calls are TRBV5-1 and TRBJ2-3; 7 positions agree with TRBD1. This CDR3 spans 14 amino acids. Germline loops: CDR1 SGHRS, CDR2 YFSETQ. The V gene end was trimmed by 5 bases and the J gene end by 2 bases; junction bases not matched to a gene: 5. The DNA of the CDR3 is TGCGCCAGCAGTCAGGGACAGCTCACAGATACGCAGTATTTT. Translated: CASSQGQLTDTQYF. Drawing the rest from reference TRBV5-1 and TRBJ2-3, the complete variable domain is KAGVTQTPRYLIKTRGQQVTLSCSPISGHRSVSWYQQTPGQGLQFLFEYFSETQRNKGNFPGRFSGRQFSNSRSEMNVSTLELGDSALYLCASSQGQLTDTQYFGPGTRLTVL.

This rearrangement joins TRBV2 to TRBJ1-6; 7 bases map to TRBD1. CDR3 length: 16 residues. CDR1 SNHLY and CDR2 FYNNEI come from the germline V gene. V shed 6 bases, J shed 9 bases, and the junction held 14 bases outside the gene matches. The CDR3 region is CASSATGTALISPLHF. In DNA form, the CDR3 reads TGTGCCAGCAGCGCAACCGGGACAGCCCTTATTTCACCCCTCCACTTT.

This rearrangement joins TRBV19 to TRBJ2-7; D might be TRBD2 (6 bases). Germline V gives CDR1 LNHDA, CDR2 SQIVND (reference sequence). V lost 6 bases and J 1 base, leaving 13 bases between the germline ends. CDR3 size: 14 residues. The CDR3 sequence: CASRPGGPSYEQYF. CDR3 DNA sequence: TGTGCCAGTAGGCCCGGGGGACCTTCCTACGAGCAGTACTTC.

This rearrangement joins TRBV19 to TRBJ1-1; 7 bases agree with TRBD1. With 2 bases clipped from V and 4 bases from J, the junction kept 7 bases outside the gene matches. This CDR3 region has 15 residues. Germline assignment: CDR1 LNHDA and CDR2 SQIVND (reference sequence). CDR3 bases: TGTGCCAGTAGTATAAAGGATGCAGGGGGCACTGAAGCTTTCTTT. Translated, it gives CASSIKDAGGTEAFF.

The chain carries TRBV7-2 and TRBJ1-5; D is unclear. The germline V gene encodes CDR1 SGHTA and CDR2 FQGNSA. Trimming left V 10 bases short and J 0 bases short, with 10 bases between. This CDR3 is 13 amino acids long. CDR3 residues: CAIQQDSNQPQHF. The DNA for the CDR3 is TGTGCCATACAACAAGATAGCAATCAGCCCCAGCATTTT.

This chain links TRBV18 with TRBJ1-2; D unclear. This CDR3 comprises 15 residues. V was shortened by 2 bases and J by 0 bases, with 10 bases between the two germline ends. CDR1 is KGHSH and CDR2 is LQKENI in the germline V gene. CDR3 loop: CASSPTEKPNYGYTF. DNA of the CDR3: TGTGCCAGCTCACCAACAGAAAAGCCTAACTATGGCTACACCTTC. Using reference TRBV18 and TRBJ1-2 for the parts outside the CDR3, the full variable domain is NAGVMQNPRHLVRRRGQEARLRCSPMKGHSHVYWYRQLPEEGLKFMVYLQKENIIDESGMPKERFSAEFPKEGPSILRIQQVVRGDSAAYFCASSPTEKPNYGYTFGSGTRLTVV.

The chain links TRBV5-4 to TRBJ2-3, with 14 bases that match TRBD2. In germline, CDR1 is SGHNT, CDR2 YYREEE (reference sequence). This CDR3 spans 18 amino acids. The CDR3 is CATQGGTSGRTIVDTQYF. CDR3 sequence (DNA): TGTGCAACCCAGGGGGGGACTAGCGGGAGAACTATAGTAGATACGCAGTATTTT.

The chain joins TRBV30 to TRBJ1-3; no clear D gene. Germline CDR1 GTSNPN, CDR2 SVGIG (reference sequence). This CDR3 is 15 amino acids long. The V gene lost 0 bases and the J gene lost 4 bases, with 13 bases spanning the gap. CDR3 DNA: TGTGCCTGGAGTGTACCTTACGTGAGGGGAAACACCATATATTTT. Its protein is CAWSVPYVRGNTIYF. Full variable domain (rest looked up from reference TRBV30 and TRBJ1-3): SQTIHQWPATLVQPVGSPLSLECTVEGTSNPNLYWYRQAAGRGLQLLFYSVGIGQISSEVPQNLSASRPQDRQFILSSKKLLLSDSGFYLCAWSVPYVRGNTIYFGEGSWLTVV.

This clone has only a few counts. The CDR3 DNA sequence: TGTGCCAGCAGCCATGTAGTGAACACTGAAGCTTTCTTT. This gives the protein CASSHVVNTEAFF. V gene TRBV3-1 (or the pseudogene TRBV3-2) combines with J gene TRBJ1-1; D unclear. This CDR3 comprises 13 residues. V lost 3 bases to trimming and J lost 0 bases, with 5 bases between them. Per the germline V gene, CDR1 is LGHDT and CDR2 is YNNKEL (reference sequence).

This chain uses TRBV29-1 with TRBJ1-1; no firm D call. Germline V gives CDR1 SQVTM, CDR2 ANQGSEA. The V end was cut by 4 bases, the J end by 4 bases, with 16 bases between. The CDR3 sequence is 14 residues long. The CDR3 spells CSVAKIQRVTEAFF. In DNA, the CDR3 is TGCAGCGTTGCGAAAATACAGAGAGTCACTGAAGCTTTCTTT.

The CDR3 reads CASSQDRWTETYEQYF. DNA for the CDR3: TGCGCCAGCAGCCAAGATCGCTGGACAGAGACCTACGAGCAGTACTTC. This chain joins TRBV4-1 and TRBJ2-7; TRBD1 is a possible D gene (6 bases). V lost 0 bases to trimming and J lost 2 bases, with 14 bases between them. Germline V gene sequence: CDR1 MGHRA, CDR2 YSYEKL. This CDR3 comprises 16 residues.

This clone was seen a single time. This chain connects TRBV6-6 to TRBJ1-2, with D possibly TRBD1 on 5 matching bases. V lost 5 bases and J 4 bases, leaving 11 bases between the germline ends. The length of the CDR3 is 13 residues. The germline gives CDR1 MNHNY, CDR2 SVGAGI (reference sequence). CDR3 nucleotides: TGTGCCAGCAGTATGGACATGATCTATGGCTACACCTTC. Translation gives CASSMDMIYGYTF.

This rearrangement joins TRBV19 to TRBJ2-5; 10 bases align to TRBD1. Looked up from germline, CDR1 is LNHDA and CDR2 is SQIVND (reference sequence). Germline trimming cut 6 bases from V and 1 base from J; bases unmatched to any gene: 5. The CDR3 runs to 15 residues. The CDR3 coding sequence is TGTGCCAGTAGCAAGACAGGGGGCCCCCAAGAGACCCAGTACTTC. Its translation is CASSKTGGPQETQYF.

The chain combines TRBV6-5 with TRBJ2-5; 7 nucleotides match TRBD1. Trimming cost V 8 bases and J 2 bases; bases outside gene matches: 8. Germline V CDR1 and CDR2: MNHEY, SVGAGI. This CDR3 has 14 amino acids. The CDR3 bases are TGTGCCAGCGCGGTGGGACAGAGACAAGAGACCCAGTACTTC. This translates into CASAVGQRQETQYF.